This T cell receptor beta chain was identified in a study of CD8 T cells in ankylosing spondylitis. General study points: Within matched ankylosing spondylitis synovial fluid, disease-linked clones were reportedly significantly enriched.

The CDR3 is 13 amino acids long, termini counted. CDR1 is MNHEY and CDR2 is SMNVEV in the germline V gene (reference sequence). Using quantitative 5'-RACE with molecular barcodes, the authors made TCR beta libraries. Each CDR3 protein is one row after TCRdb ran MiXCR on the 5' RACE reads. Of around 90,000 distinct CDR3 sequences in the sample, 27% were seen once. About this clonotype: Its antigen is still unknown. In this CDR3 the conserved last residue, phenylalanine or tryptophan, is missing, so a read error is likely. It is unclear where the CDR3 begins or ends on the DNA, so no DNA is shown, and the CDR3 is as TCRdb lists it.

The rearrangement uses TRBV27 and TRBJ1-1; the D call TRBD1 from the table was never checked on the DNA. This TCR came from a male donor with ankylosing spondylitis or in good health (not recorded which). Sample: blood, either unsorted or a sorted T cell fraction (not recorded which). CDR3 residues: CASSLATGTGFSI.